Given below is one TCR beta chain in context. The CDR3 loop spans 15 amino acids. V lost 3 bases, J lost 2 bases, and 13 bases lay in between. Germline-derived CDR1 and CDR2 are MNHEY and SMNVEV (reference sequence). This table comes from immunoSEQ multiplex PCR, and its TCRdb copy is limited to in-frame clones, with some not included. Of tens of thousands of clones listed, approximately 89% are singletons. The data are from a study of OX40 agonist ivuxolimab in advanced cancers. The sequencing here drew on CD4+ or CD8+ T cells sorted from blood, taken in a trial of the OX40 agonist ivuxolimab. The chain carries TRBV27 and TRBJ1-1, with unresolved D. This clonotype was sampled from an adult with an advanced solid tumor such as melanoma, head and neck, liver or kidney cancer. CDR3 residues: CASSFGGRLNTEAFF. As DNA, the CDR3 is TGTGCCAGCAGTTTCGGAGGCCGACTTAACACTGAAGCTTTCTTT.